Presented here are 27 T cell receptor beta chains from one specimen sequenced in a study of identical twins. One entry per CDR3 protein results from TCRdb running MiXCR on the 5' RACE reads. The table lists under 800,000 distinct CDR3 sequences, about 20% of them singletons, with 4% to 5.5% in the top ten. This sample was also put to use in a study of T cells expressing NK-cell markers.

Input material: PBMCs. These receptors were obtained from a young woman in good health.

This clonotype occurred a few times. The gene calls are TRBV6-6 and TRBJ1-1; the D is unclear. Germline lookup yields CDR1 MNHNY and CDR2 SVGAGI (reference sequence). This CDR3 is 12 amino acids long. V lost 8 bases, J lost 1 base, and 8 bases lay in between. The CDR3 region has the DNA TGTGCCAGCGGAACAAAGAACACTGAAGCTTTCTTT. Protein product: CASGTKNTEAFF.

This clonotype was detected a few times. The chain carries TRBV15 and TRBJ1-5; a weak D match, TRBD1 (5 bases). The V end was cut by 0 bases, the J end by 1 base, with 13 bases between. Germline lookup yields CDR1 LNHNV and CDR2 YYDKDF (reference sequence). The length of the CDR3 is 17 residues. The CDR3 DNA follows: TGTGCCACCAGCAGAGAATTCGGGACGGGAAGCAATCAGCCCCAGCATTTT. Translation: CATSREFGTGSNQPQHF. The full variable domain, rest sourced from reference TRBV15 and TRBJ1-5, is DAMVIQNPRYQVTQFGKPVTLSCSQTLNHNVMYWYQQKSSQAPKLLFHYYDKDFNNEADTPDNFQSRRPNTSFCFLDIRSPGLGDTAMYLCATSREFGTGSNQPQHFGDGTRLSIL.

The rearrangement uses TRBV14 and TRBJ2-1; 10 nucleotides line up with TRBD2. Trimming cost V 4 bases and J 7 bases; bases outside gene matches: 4. This CDR3 is built from 14 residues. Germline lookup yields CDR1 SGHDN and CDR2 FVKESK. The CDR3 here is CASSLMTSGNEQFF. Written as DNA, the CDR3 is TGTGCCAGCAGCCTTATGACTAGCGGGAATGAGCAGTTCTTC.

This chain uses TRBV7-9 with TRBJ2-5, with D uncertain. The V gene's germline CDR1 is SEHNR and CDR2 FQNEAQ (reference sequence). This CDR3 is 14 amino acids long. With 5 bases removed from V and 0 bases from J, the gap between germline ends came to 10 bases. The CDR3 sequence: CASSPNLDQETQYF. The DNA of the CDR3 is TGTGCCAGCAGCCCCAACCTCGACCAAGAGACCCAGTACTTC.

In its sample, this clonotype was seen a few times. This chain connects TRBV7-2 to TRBJ2-7; tentatively, D is TRBD1 (5 bases). Trimming pared 5 bases from V and 2 bases from J, leaving 13 bases between. The CDR3 is made up of 14 amino acids. CDR1 and CDR2 (germline): SGHTA, FQGNSA. The CDR3 DNA follows: TGTGCCAGCAGCCGCAGGGTAGGGGCCTACGAGCAGTACTTC. This encodes CASSRRVGAYEQYF.

V is TRBV5-1 and J is TRBJ2-7, with 8 bases matching TRBD2. The CDR3 covers 17 residues. Unmatched junction bases numbered 14, after V lost 0 bases and J lost 6 bases. Germline CDR1 and CDR2: SGHRS and YFSETQ. The CDR3 region has the DNA TGCGCCAGCAGCTTGGAAACCCGAGTGGCGGGGGGAACCGAGCAGTACTTC. Translated, it gives CASSLETRVAGGTEQYF. The variable domain in full, with the rest retrieved from reference TRBV5-1 and TRBJ2-7, is KAGVTQTPRYLIKTRGQQVTLSCSPISGHRSVSWYQQTPGQGLQFLFEYFSETQRNKGNFPGRFSGRQFSNSRSEMNVSTLELGDSALYLCASSLETRVAGGTEQYFGPGTRLTVT.

The rearrangement joins TRBV5-1 to TRBJ2-7; possible D gene TRBD1, 7 bases. Germline V lookup: CDR1 SGHRS, CDR2 YFSETQ. This CDR3 comprises 13 residues. V was clipped by 7 bases and J by 4 bases, with 15 bases between them. CDR3 DNA sequence: TGCGCCAGCCGGAGGGACAGTAGGTACGAGCAGTACTTC. The encoded protein is CASRRDSRYEQYF.

This clonotype was recorded a few times. This chain joins TRBV5-1 and TRBJ2-3; no clear D. Trimming took off 0 bases at V and 3 bases at J, with 11 bases between the two ends. CDR1 SGHRS and CDR2 YFSETQ come from the germline V gene. The length of the CDR3 is 15 residues. The CDR3 is CASSLAKVMTDTQYF. The CDR3 coding sequence is TGCGCCAGCAGCTTGGCCAAGGTGATGACAGATACGCAGTATTTT.

The rearrangement links TRBV4-2 to TRBJ2-2; the match to TRBD2 covers 14 bases. This CDR3 region has 18 residues. The V gene's germline CDR1 is LGHNA and CDR2 YNFKEQ. The junction had 10 bases not matched to a gene; V was cut back by 3 bases and J by 7 bases. DNA for the CDR3: TGTGCCAGCAGCCAGAAGACTAGCGGGAGGGCTACTGGCGGGGAGCTGTTTTTT. Translating it yields CASSQKTSGRATGGELFF.

This clonotype was seen many times. The J gene is TRBJ2-3, the V gene TRBV7-8; TRBD2 might be the D (7 bases). This CDR3 is built from 16 residues. CDR1 and CDR2 (germline): SGHVS, FQNEAQ. V lost 5 bases to trimming and J lost 1 base, with 16 bases between them. For the CDR3, the DNA is TGTGCCAGCAGCGGCCCGGGGGGCGCGGGCACAGATACGCAGTATTTT. Protein product: CASSGPGGAGTDTQYF.

The chain uses TRBV20-1 and TRBJ1-3; D unclear. V lost 7 bases, J lost 4 bases, and 5 bases lay in between. This CDR3 comprises 10 residues. CDR1 DFQATT and CDR2 SNEGSKA come from the germline V gene (reference sequence). The CDR3 reads CSVRGNTIYF. CDR3 nucleotides: TGCAGTGTACGGGGAAACACCATATATTTT.

In this sample, this clonotype turned up many times. V is TRBV20-1 and J is TRBJ2-1; no firm D call. The V end lost 3 bases, the J end lost 0 bases, and 12 bases lay between the germline ends. The CDR3 has 15 amino acids. From germline, CDR1 is DFQATT and CDR2 SNEGSKA (reference sequence). The DNA of the CDR3 is TGCAGTGCTAGTTCCGGGCCAAGCTCCTACAATGAGCAGTTCTTC. Protein: CSASSGPSSYNEQFF.

This chain uses TRBV18 with TRBJ2-1, with a weak D call TRBD2 (5 bases). Trimming cost V 5 bases and J 0 bases, with 14 bases left between them. CDR1 KGHSH and CDR2 LQKENI come from the germline V gene. The CDR3 runs to 16 residues. The CDR3 DNA reads TGTGCCAGCTCAGACGACGGAGGCGGCTCCTACAATGAGCAGTTCTTC. This gives the protein CASSDDGGGSYNEQFF. Full variable domain (rest looked up from reference TRBV18 and TRBJ2-1): NAGVMQNPRHLVRRRGQEARLRCSPMKGHSHVYWYRQLPEEGLKFMVYLQKENIIDESGMPKERFSAEFPKEGPSILRIQQVVRGDSAAYFCASSDDGGGSYNEQFFGPGTRLTVL.

This clonotype appeared a few times. The chain links TRBV29-1 to TRBJ1-2, with 7 bases that match TRBD1. Looked up from germline, CDR1 is SQVTM and CDR2 is ANQGSEA. V shed 8 bases, J shed 4 bases, and the junction held 10 bases outside the gene matches. The length of the CDR3 is 13 residues. The CDR3 is CSSSRDSRYGYTF. In DNA, the CDR3 is TGCAGCTCCAGCCGGGACAGCCGCTATGGCTACACCTTC.

This clonotype was recorded a few times. The chain couples TRBV7-9 to TRBJ1-2; possible D gene TRBD1, 6 bases. V gave up 1 base and J gave up 4 bases, with 13 bases separating them. The CDR3 runs to 15 residues. Per the germline V gene, CDR1 is SEHNR and CDR2 is FQNEAQ (reference sequence). CDR3 sequence: CASSLGRTVTYGYTF. The DNA of the CDR3 is TGTGCCAGCAGCTTAGGGAGGACAGTTACCTATGGCTACACCTTC.

The CDR3 spells CASSTVRPGELFF. The DNA for the CDR3 is TGCGCCAGCAGCACAGTCCGTCCCGGGGAGCTGTTTTTT. The rearrangement joins TRBV5-1 to TRBJ2-2; no clear D. CDR3 length: 13 residues. Per the germline V gene, CDR1 is SGHRS and CDR2 is YFSETQ. Trimming removed 4 bases from V and 6 bases from J, with 10 bases in between.

This clonotype was detected a few times. In nucleotides, the CDR3 is TGTGCCAGTAGTATAGATCTGGGTATGAACAGCCAGACCCAGTACTTC. It encodes CASSIDLGMNSQTQYF. The V and J genes are TRBV19 and TRBJ2-5, with D uncertain. The V end lost 0 bases, the J end lost 6 bases, and 17 bases lay between the germline ends. This CDR3 is built from 16 residues. In germline, CDR1 is LNHDA, CDR2 SQIVND (reference sequence). The full variable domain, rest sourced from reference TRBV19 and TRBJ2-5, is DGGITQSPKYLFRKEGQNVTLSCEQNLNHDAMYWYRQDPGQGLRLIYYSQIVNDFQKGDIAEGYSVSREKKESFPLTVTSAQKNPTAFYLCASSIDLGMNSQTQYFGPGTRLLVL.

This clonotype was detected only a few times. The gene calls are TRBV7-2 and TRBJ2-5, with D uncertain. Germline V gives CDR1 SGHTA, CDR2 FQGNSA. The V gene lost 4 bases and the J gene lost 4 bases, with 16 bases spanning the gap. The CDR3 has 15 residues. This CDR3 reads CASSYQNGPGETQYF. CDR3 sequence (DNA): TGTGCCAGCAGCTATCAGAACGGTCCCGGAGAGACCCAGTACTTC.

In its sample, this clonotype was seen a few times. This chain uses TRBV20-1 with TRBJ2-1; maybe TRBD2 (6 bases). Per germline, CDR1 DFQATT and CDR2 SNEGSKA (reference sequence). This CDR3 spans 11 amino acids. Trimming left V 6 bases short and J 9 bases short, with 12 bases between. CDR3 nucleotide sequence: TGCAGTGCCAAGACTAGTGGTGAGCAGTTCTTC. This gives the protein CSAKTSGEQFF.

This clonotype was recorded many times. This rearrangement joins TRBV6-1 to TRBJ1-2; D remains ambiguous. Trimming left V 2 bases short and J 4 bases short, with 14 bases between. The CDR3 runs 15 residues. From germline, CDR1 is MNHNS and CDR2 SASEGT. CDR3 coding DNA: TGTGCCAGCAGTGAACGTCCGGGAGATGGCTATGGCTACACCTTC. This codes for CASSERPGDGYGYTF.

This chain links TRBV7-8 with TRBJ1-4; 7 nucleotides match TRBD1. The CDR3 has 13 residues. Trimming removed 5 bases from V and 8 bases from J; junction bases left unmatched: 5. Germline V lookup: CDR1 SGHVS, CDR2 FQNEAQ. The DNA for the CDR3 is TGTGCCAGCAGCATCCCAGGGGGGGAAAAACTGTTTTTT. It yields the protein CASSIPGGEKLFF.

This clonotype has more than one count but fewer than ten. The rearrangement uses TRBV25-1 and TRBJ2-5, with 7 bases aligning to TRBD1. The CDR3 has 13 residues. V shed 3 bases and J 3 bases; nucleotides not matched to a gene: 1. CDR1 is MGHDK and CDR2 is SYGVNS in the germline V gene. The CDR3 nucleotides read TGTGCCAGCAGTGATGGGACAGAAGAGACCCAGTACTTC. As protein: CASSDGTEETQYF.

The table lists this clonotype with a few counts. The V gene is TRBV12-3 or TRBV12-4, the J gene TRBJ2-4; D is uncertain. Deletions cut 5 bases from V and 0 bases from J, with 11 bases between. The CDR3 has 15 residues. In DNA, the CDR3 is TGTGCCAGCAGTCCGAGAAGACTAGCCAAAAACATTCAGTACTTC. This gives the protein CASSPRRLAKNIQYF.

This clonotype was observed a few times. This chain joins TRBV28 and TRBJ2-3, with D tentatively TRBD2 (7 bases). Trimming removed 5 bases at V and 4 bases at J, with 16 bases between. The CDR3 is 15 residues long. Per the germline V gene, CDR1 is MDHEN and CDR2 is SYDVKM. The CDR3 loop is CASSVPGGRADTQYF. In DNA form, the CDR3 reads TGTGCCAGCAGTGTTCCCGGGGGGCGGGCAGATACGCAGTATTTT.

This chain connects TRBV5-1 to TRBJ2-7; D unclear. Looked up from germline, CDR1 is SGHRS and CDR2 is YFSETQ. V was trimmed by 2 bases and J by 2 bases, leaving 11 bases between them. This CDR3 contains 14 residues. The CDR3 is CASSLVRSPYEQYF. Written as DNA, the CDR3 is TGCGCCAGCAGCTTAGTCAGGTCCCCCTACGAGCAGTACTTC. The full variable domain, its missing parts supplied by reference TRBV5-1 and TRBJ2-7, is KAGVTQTPRYLIKTRGQQVTLSCSPISGHRSVSWYQQTPGQGLQFLFEYFSETQRNKGNFPGRFSGRQFSNSRSEMNVSTLELGDSALYLCASSLVRSPYEQYFGPGTRLTVT.

This clonotype was counted between two and nine times. The V and J genes are TRBV10-2 and TRBJ2-7, with D maybe TRBD2 (6 bases). The CDR3 is 17 residues long. Trimming stripped 0 bases from V and 0 bases from J, with 15 bases between. Germline V lookup: CDR1 WSHSY, CDR2 SAAADI. The CDR3, as DNA: TGCGCCAGCAGTGAGTCCCTTTGGGTTAGCGGCTCCTACGAGCAGTACTTC. Its protein is CASSESLWVSGSYEQYF.

This chain uses TRBV4-3 with TRBJ2-7, with 13 bases lining up with TRBD2. The V gene end was trimmed by 4 bases and the J gene end by 4 bases; junction bases not matched to a gene: 10. Germline-derived CDR1 and CDR2 are LGHNA and YSLEER. This CDR3 contains 17 residues. CDR3 amino acids: CASSRQLAGGPSYEQYF. CDR3 bases: TGCGCCAGCAGCCGCCAACTAGCGGGAGGGCCGTCTTACGAGCAGTACTTC.